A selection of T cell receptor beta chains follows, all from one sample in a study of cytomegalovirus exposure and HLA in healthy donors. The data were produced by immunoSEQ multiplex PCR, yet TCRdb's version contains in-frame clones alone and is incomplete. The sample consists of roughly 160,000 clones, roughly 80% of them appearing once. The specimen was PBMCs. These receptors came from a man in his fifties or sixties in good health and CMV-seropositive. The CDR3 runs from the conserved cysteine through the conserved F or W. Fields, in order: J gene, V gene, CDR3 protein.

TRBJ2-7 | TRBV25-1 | CASTPGTSGGFYEQYF
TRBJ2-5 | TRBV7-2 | CASSFIGGEQETQYF
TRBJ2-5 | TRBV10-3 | CAISDRQEIQETQYF
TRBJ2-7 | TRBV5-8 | CASSFLASEQYF
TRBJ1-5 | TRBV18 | CASSEDTFSNQPQHF
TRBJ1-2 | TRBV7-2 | CASSLPGTPNYGYTF
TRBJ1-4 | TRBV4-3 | CASSQDLKYGLFF
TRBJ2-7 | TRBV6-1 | CASSEAPAGGLHEQYF
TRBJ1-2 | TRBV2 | CASSREQEGYGYTF
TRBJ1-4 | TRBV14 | CASSQAGDRVVEKLFF
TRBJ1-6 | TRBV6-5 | CASRRTGTNSPLHF
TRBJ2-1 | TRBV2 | CASSEDSSPIF
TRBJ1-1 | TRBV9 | CASSGRAGANTEAFF
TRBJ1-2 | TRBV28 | CASSSPTGIHGYTF
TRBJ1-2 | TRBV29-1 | CSVDPGTGSYGYTF
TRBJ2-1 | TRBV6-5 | CASSSNPGTPYNEQFF
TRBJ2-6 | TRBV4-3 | CASSQGSSGGIGGANVLTF
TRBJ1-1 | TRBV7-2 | CASSLRGRDTEAFF
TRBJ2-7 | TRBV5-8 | CASSWGTGGSYEQYF
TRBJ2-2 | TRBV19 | CASSTRAAGGPGELFF
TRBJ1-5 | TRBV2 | CASTKDSQSGQPQHF
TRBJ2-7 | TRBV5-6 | CASSLFGQAYEQYF
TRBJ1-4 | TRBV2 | CASRPRDRRGNEKLFF
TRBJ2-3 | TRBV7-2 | CASSLRPSGLFTDTQYF
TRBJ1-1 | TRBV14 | CASSQAGGNTEAFF
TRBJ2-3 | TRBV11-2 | CASRPTGTDTQYF
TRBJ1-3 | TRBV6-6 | CASSCGGTGNTIYF
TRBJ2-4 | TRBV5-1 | CASSSPLLTSGGTKNIQYF
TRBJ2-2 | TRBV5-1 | CASSASSGQNTGELFF
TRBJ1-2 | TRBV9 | CASSEQAGVIYGYTF
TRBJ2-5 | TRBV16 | CASSRGLEGKETQYF
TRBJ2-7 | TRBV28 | CASSSSAGGPREQYF
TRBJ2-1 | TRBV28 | CASRFQSELVRQFF
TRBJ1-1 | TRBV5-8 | CASSLGQGTTEAFF
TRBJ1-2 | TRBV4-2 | CASSQDQGALYGYTF
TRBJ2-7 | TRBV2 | CASRVSGRTVSYEQYF
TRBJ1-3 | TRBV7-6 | CASSLAGTVGNTIYF
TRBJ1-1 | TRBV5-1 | CASSHDRGVVAFF
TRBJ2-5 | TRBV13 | CASSLGPPRVETQYF
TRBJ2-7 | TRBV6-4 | CASSPFGTGYDEQYF
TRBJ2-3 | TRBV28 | CASSLLQDTQYF
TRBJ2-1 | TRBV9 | CASSEHVSGASYNEQFF
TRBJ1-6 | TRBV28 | CASSTGRARSPLHF
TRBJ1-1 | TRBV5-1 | CASSLAGGTTEAFF
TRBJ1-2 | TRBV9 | CASSVAHTETYGYTF
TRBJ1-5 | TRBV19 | CASSTQGAGQPQHF
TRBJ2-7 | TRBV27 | CASSFGDTYEQYF
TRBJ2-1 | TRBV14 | CASSQDHRDKQFF
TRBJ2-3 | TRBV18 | CASSPPSVSTDTQYF
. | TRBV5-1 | CASSLQGFGYEQYF
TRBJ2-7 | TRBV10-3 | CAISETSGRGYYEQYF
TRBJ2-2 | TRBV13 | CASSSPGLAFGELFF